The TCR beta chain under discussion was sequenced for a study of blood T cells in healthy people across ages (dated by TCRdb to 2015 to 2017). A note on the overall study: In model experiments, template switching captured about one uniquely barcoded TCR beta cDNA molecule for every two T cells. The donors were split into four age groups: young (average around 15 years), middle-aged (39), aged (more than 60) and long-lived (roughly 80). To avoid experimental bias, donors of different ages were spread randomly across the sequencing lanes. To track age-related changes in TCR beta repertoire diversity, the study relied on deep sequencing normalized with unique cDNA molecular identifiers. For two donors (one aged 18 to 29 and one aged 80 or older), the study analyzed two additional independent replicas of 1 million unique cDNA reads from the same blood draw. Overall study results and their limits: Since profiling was done on bulk unsorted PBMCs, naive and antigen-experienced compartments could not be conclusively compared. Donor CMV infection status was unknown, potentially confounding age-related changes in expanded clonotypes. There was a strong correlation between observed TCR beta diversity and the percentage of naive T cells measured by flow cytometry. As age increased, observed TCR beta diversity per million T cells dropped in a roughly linear way, and a significant reduction was already evident by age roughly 36. Compared with the aged group, more naive CD4+ T cells, fewer expanded clones and increased TCR diversity were shown by the long-lived group, suggesting age selection. Estimates of total diversity based on one million sequenced T cells were regarded as lower bounds and as underestimates.

The protocol used for the library was 5' RACE. Sequenced on an Illumina HiSeq 2500. A second roughly 7 to 11 cycle PCR used a sample-barcoded 5' primer and a J-beta primer mix. A unique molecular identifier was introduced onto each TCR beta cDNA molecule by a template-switch 5' adaptor carrying 12 random nucleotides. Each sample yielded at least 2.5 million CDR3-containing paired-end reads. All of the RNA was converted into first-strand cDNA using the Mint cDNA synthesis kit, with a TRBC-specific oligonucleotide serving as the primer. All cDNA was treated with uracil-DNA glycosylase and then went through a first 18-cycle PCR with the universal primers M1SS and BC2_uni_R. The paper's data handling went like this. Each sample was normalized by randomly selecting 1 million high-quality reads, each carrying a distinct molecular identifier. Reads with shared molecular identifiers were discarded instead of being binned into consensus sequences. MiTCR, with a Q25 quality threshold and the strictest error-elimination algorithm, was used for CDR3 identification, clonotype clustering and error correction. A nonparametric unseen species model with Euler transformation was used to estimate lower-bound total TCR beta diversity. The raw public data were reprocessed by TCRdb itself: fastp quality trimming at Q25, MiXCR clonotype calling, in-frame beta chains only. Rows with one shared CDR3 protein collapse into an entry with the most common genes and DNA. V and J calls and clone size were set by TCRdb, not the authors. The sample table shows 550,000 to 750,000 distinct CDR3 sequences, and 20% to 25% are seen once. Around 3.4% of the sample is held by the ten biggest clonotypes.

The V end loses 5 bases and the J end loses 5 bases, and a stretch of 9 bases separates them. There are 11 amino acids in the CDR3, from cysteine to phenylalanine inclusive. Only CDR3 DNA remains: 33 bases, in frame from the first base. CDR1 and CDR2 are read off the germline V gene as SQVTM and ANQGSEA. This clonotype was recorded many times. What antigen it recognizes has not been identified. No clone much larger than this one lies a single base away; base qualities are absent. Donors were about 36 systemically healthy Caucasian individuals from Russia aged roughly 6 to 95 years. Each donor gave 8.5 to 10 milliliters of peripheral blood, collected into EDTA-treated Vacutainer tubes. Ficoll-Paque density-gradient centrifugation was used to isolate PBMCs, with at least 6 million per sample. Total RNA, at least 6 micrograms per sample, was extracted from PBMCs with Trizol reagent. The percentages of naive CD45RAhigh/CD27high T cells were determined by flow cytometry on a PBMC aliquot from every donor.

The sample taken for sequencing was blood. The TCR sequence derives from a man between 65 and 85 years old in good health. Recombination joined TRBV29-1 with TRBJ2-5, with the identity of the D gene unclear. The sequence in DNA is TGCAGCGTTTTAGTAATGGAGACCCAGTACTTC. Its protein reads: CSVLVMETQYF.